This TCR beta chain was identified during a study of human T cells and chemical hapten exposure. Authors' processing steps: Samples ranged from about 23,224 to 690,600 TCRs, with a median of approximately 91,000. Via MiXCR, TCRdb re-called the RACE reads, giving one row per CDR3 protein. V and J calls and clone size were set by TCRdb, not the authors. The sample has about 45,000 distinct CDR3 sequences, about 4.5% seen once. The germline gives CDR1 SGHAT, CDR2 FQDESV (reference sequence). The CDR3 is 15 amino acids. V was clipped by 1 base and J by 1 base, with 10 bases between them. Time point given: healthy volunteer bleed at 2 weeks. Unfractionated whole blood was the source of the extracted total RNA. This clonotype was picked up many times.

Sequenced: whole blood. This TCR was recovered from a female donor in good health. Some clones in this sample may be carry-over from other donors' samples. This chain links TRBV11-1 with TRBJ1-1, with a possible D match to TRBD1 (6 bases). CDR3 residues: CASSLDRVWNTEAFF. For the CDR3, the DNA is TGTGCCAGCAGCTTAGACAGGGTTTGGAACACTGAAGCTTTCTTT. Combining the CDR3 with reference TRBV11-1 and TRBJ1-1 gives the whole variable domain EAEVAQSPRYKITEKSQAVAFWCDPISGHATLYWYRQILGQGPELLVQFQDESVVDDSQLPKDRFSAERLKGVDSTLKIQPAELGDSAMYLCASSLDRVWNTEAFFGQGTRLTVV.